This entry lists 15 T cell receptor beta chains sequenced from one sample in a study of ipilimumab plus nivolumab after autologous stem cell transplantation. Sequencing was performed with immunoSEQ multiplex PCR; in TCRdb, only in-frame clones are kept and a portion is missing. In the table there are around 2,000 clones, about 73% of which are singletons. This specimen consisted of PBMCs, obtained in a trial of ipilimumab plus nivolumab as post-transplant consolidation. Every receptor here comes from a male donor with multiple myeloma.

By frequency in the sample, this clone is large (0.1 to 1%). V is TRBV4-1 and J is TRBJ2-3, with a possible D match to TRBD2 (6 bases). V was shortened by 4 bases and J by 2 bases, with 16 bases between the two germline ends. The germline V gene has CDR1 MGHRA and CDR2 YSYEKL. This CDR3 region has 16 residues. The CDR3 loop is CASSPTNGRDTDTQYF. In nucleotides, the CDR3 is TGCGCCAGCAGCCCCACAAATGGGCGGGACACAGATACGCAGTATTTT.

This clone was recorded only once. The chain carries TRBV21-1 and TRBJ1-5; TRBD1, the D gene given by the table, was not confirmed from the DNA. TRBV21-1 is labeled a pseudogene. The CDR3 covers 11 residues. Here the CDR3 reads CAIPRGSAQHF. CDR3 nucleotide sequence: TGTGCCATCCCCAGGGGTTCAGCCCAGCATTTT.

The chain has TRBV6-5 and TRBJ1-1; 7 positions agree with TRBD1. Germline values: CDR1 MNHEY, CDR2 SVGAGI. Trimming cost V 6 bases and J 10 bases; bases outside gene matches: 11. CDR3 length: 13 amino acids. CDR3 amino acids: CASRGPGQSRAFF. The CDR3 DNA is TGTGCCAGCAGGGGACCGGGACAGTCAAGAGCTTTCTTT.

This clone was recorded once. DNA of the CDR3: TGTGCCAGCATTGACTCTCCGGGAGGCACAATCTACGAGCAGTACTTC. Its translation: CASIDSPGGTIYEQYF. The rearrangement uses TRBV2 and TRBJ2-7; TRBD2 agrees at 7 bases. This CDR3 has 16 residues. Germline-derived CDR1 and CDR2 are SNHLY and FYNNEI. The ends lost 7 bases at V and 3 bases at J; junction bases unmatched: 15.

The gene calls are TRBV13 and TRBJ1-6; D might be TRBD1 (5 bases). The V gene's germline CDR1 is PRHDT and CDR2 FYEKMQ (reference sequence). With 1 base removed from V and 7 bases from J, the gap between germline ends came to 11 bases. The CDR3 has 15 amino acids. The DNA of the CDR3 is TGTGCCAGCAGCTTAGAATCAGGGCCCAATTCACCCCTCCACTTT. It yields the protein CASSLESGPNSPLHF.

The chain recombines TRBV7-8 with TRBJ2-2; D remains unclear. V gave up 4 bases and J gave up 3 bases, with 6 bases separating them. CDR1 SGHVS and CDR2 FQNEAQ come from the germline V gene. CDR3 size: 13 residues. The CDR3 reads CASSYSHTGELFF. CDR3 nucleotides: TGTGCCAGCAGCTATTCACACACCGGGGAGCTGTTTTTT.

This clone was seen once. The chain combines TRBV15 with TRBJ2-1, with 11 nucleotides matching TRBD2. The length of the CDR3 is 13 residues. Germline-derived CDR1 and CDR2 are LNHNV and YYDKDF (reference sequence). V lost 4 bases and J lost 10; bases outside the gene matches: 3. CDR3 region: CATSTGLAGEQFF. DNA for the CDR3: TGTGCCACCAGCACCGGACTAGCGGGCGAGCAGTTCTTC. Full variable domain (missing parts from reference TRBV15 and TRBJ2-1): DAMVIQNPRYQVTQFGKPVTLSCSQTLNHNVMYWYQQKSSQAPKLLFHYYDKDFNNEADTPDNFQSRRPNTSFCFLDIRSPGLGDTAMYLCATSTGLAGEQFFGPGTRLTVL.

This sequence joins TRBV21-1 and TRBJ2-7; TRBD2 was called by the table and not checked on the DNA. TRBV21-1 is a known pseudogene. The CDR3 runs 15 residues. In DNA form, the CDR3 reads TGTGCCAGCAGCGGTAACCATTTCGTGTTAGACGAGCAGTACTTC. This sequence encodes CASSGNHFVLDEQYF.

In its sample, this clone was seen once. The chain uses TRBV19 and TRBJ1-1, with 7 bases aligning to TRBD1. CDR3 length: 13 residues. The germline V gene has CDR1 LNHDA and CDR2 SQIVND (reference sequence). Losses at the gene ends were 4 bases for V and 4 bases for J; bases not matched to a gene: 3. This CDR3 is CASSSRQGTEAFF. In DNA form, the CDR3 reads TGTGCCAGTAGTAGTAGACAGGGCACTGAAGCTTTCTTT.

This chain joins TRBV19 and TRBJ1-1; D not certain. Trimming removed 0 bases from V and 1 base from J, with 12 bases in between. The CDR3 has 16 residues. Germline V gene lookup returns CDR1 LNHDA and CDR2 SQIVND (reference sequence). CDR3 bases: TGTGCCAGTAGTATAGATGGGTCAGAAGCGAACACTGAAGCTTTCTTT. Its translation is CASSIDGSEANTEAFF.

This clone was seen just once. The rearrangement joins TRBV28 to TRBJ1-5, with D perhaps TRBD1 (6 bases). Germline CDR1 and CDR2: MDHEN and SYDVKM. Trimming shortened V by 6 bases and J by 2 bases, and 26 bases separated the two germline ends. The CDR3 is 19 amino acids. CDR3 nucleotide sequence: TGTGCCAGCAGCTATTTCGGCCAGGACAGCCCAGGGGGCAATCAGCCCCAGCATTTT. Translating gives CASSYFGQDSPGGNQPQHF.

The V call is TRBV5-6, the J call TRBJ2-4; a possible D gene is TRBD1 (6 bases). Germline V lookup: CDR1 SGHDT, CDR2 YYEEEE. The germline V and J ends were trimmed by 2 bases and 3 bases, with 12 bases remaining between them. The CDR3 runs to 15 residues. Written as DNA, the CDR3 is TGTGCCAGCAGCTTCAGGGGTTTGGGCAAAAACATTCAGTACTTC. Translated, it gives CASSFRGLGKNIQYF.

The V and J genes are TRBV5-1 and TRBJ2-3, with 7 positions matching TRBD1. The length of the CDR3 is 18 residues. The germline gives CDR1 SGHRS, CDR2 YFSETQ. V lost 0 bases to trimming and J lost 1 base; unmatched junction nucleotides: 11. In DNA form, the CDR3 reads TGCGCCAGCAGCTTGGGCCACAGGGGTTTAGTTGGCACAGATACGCAGTATTTT. Translating gives CASSLGHRGLVGTDTQYF.

V gene TRBV19 combines with J gene TRBJ2-1; 7 positions agree with TRBD2. J lost 2 bases, V lost 3 bases, and 4 bases had no gene match. The CDR3 consists of 15 residues. CDR1 LNHDA and CDR2 SQIVND come from the germline V gene (reference sequence). The DNA for the CDR3 is TGTGCCAGTAGTATGTCTAGCGGAGCCTACAATGAGCAGTTCTTC. Amino acids: CASSMSSGAYNEQFF.

The chain employs TRBV11-3 and TRBJ1-5; D unresolved. The V and J ends lost 4 bases and 1 base respectively, with 17 bases between them. The germline V gene encodes CDR1 SGHNT and CDR2 YENEEA. The CDR3 covers 17 residues. The CDR3 coding sequence is TGTGCCAGCAGCTCCTTGTGTGGTACGGGGAGCAATCAGCCCCAGCATTTT. It codes for CASSSLCGTGSNQPQHF.